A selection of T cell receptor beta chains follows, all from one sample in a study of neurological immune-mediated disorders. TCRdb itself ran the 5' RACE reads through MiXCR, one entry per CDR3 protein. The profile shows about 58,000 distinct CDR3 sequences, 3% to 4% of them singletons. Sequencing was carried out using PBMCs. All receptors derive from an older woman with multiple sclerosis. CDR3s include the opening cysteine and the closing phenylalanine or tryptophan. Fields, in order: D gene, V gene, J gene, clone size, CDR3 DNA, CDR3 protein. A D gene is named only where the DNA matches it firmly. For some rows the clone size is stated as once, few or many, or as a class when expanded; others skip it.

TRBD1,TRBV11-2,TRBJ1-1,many,TGTGCCAGCAGCCCCGAGCCCGGGACAGGGGATGGCAAAAAGGGAGCTTTCTTT,CASSPEPGTGDGKKGAFF
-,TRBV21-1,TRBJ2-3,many,TGTGCCAGCAGCAAAGTAACGGCTAGCGGGGTACCTAGCACAGATACGCAGTATTTT,CASSKVTASGVPSTDTQYF
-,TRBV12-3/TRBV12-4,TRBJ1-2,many,TGTGCCAGCAGCACCCTCGTCTCCGGGGAGGTAAACTATGGCTACACCTTC,CASSTLVSGEVNYGYTF
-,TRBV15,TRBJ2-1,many,TGTGCCACCAGCAGAGGCGTGGGGTGGGACCGCTCCTACAATGAGCAGTTCTTC,CATSRGVGWDRSYNEQFF
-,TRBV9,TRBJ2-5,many,TGTGCCAGCAGCGTAGACTGGGGTCAAGAGACCCAGTACTTC,CASSVDWGQETQYF
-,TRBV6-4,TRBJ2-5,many,TGTGCCAGCAGTGTGAGGGGCAGGGAAGAGACCCAGTACTTC,CASSVRGREETQYF
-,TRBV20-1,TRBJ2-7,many,TGCAGTGCTCAGGAAGGGGCTAGAGAGCAGTACTTC,CSAQEGAREQYF
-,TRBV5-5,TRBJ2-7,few,TGTGCCAGCAGCACCTCCGCAGGTGAGCAGTACTTC,CASSTSAGEQYF
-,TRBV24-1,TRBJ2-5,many,TGTGCCACCAGCTTCGGGAGGACCCAGTACTTC,CATSFGRTQYF
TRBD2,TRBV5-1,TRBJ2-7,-,TGCGCCAGCCGGTATTTATCTAGCGGGTCCTACGAGCAGTACTTC,CASRYLSSGSYEQYF
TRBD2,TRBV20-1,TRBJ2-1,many,TGCAGTGCTAGAGTACCAGCGGGGAGCTCCTACAATGAGCAGTTCTTC,CSARVPAGSSYNEQFF
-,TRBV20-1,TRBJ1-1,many,TGCAGTGCTAGAGACAACACAGGGACCCCGGCCATGAACACTGAAGCTTTCTTT,CSARDNTGTPAMNTEAFF
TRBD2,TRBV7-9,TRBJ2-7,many,TGTGCCAGCAGCCGGGAGGAGATCTACGAGCAGTACTTC,CASSREEIYEQYF
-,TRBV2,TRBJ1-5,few,TGTGCCAGCAGTGAATACGGGGGGGGTCAGCCCCAGCATTTT,CASSEYGGGQPQHF
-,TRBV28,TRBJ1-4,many,TGTGCCAGCAGTTTATCCCGCCCCCTGGGGCTGTTTTTT,CASSLSRPLGLFF
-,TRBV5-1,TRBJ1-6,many,TGCGCCAGCAGCTTGGATTCCAGAGATTCACCCCTCCACTTT,CASSLDSRDSPLHF
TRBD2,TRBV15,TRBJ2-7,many,TGTGCCACCTCTAGCGGGAGGCCCTACGAGCAGTACTTC,CATSSGRPYEQYF
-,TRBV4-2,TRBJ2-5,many,TGTGCCAGCAGCCAAGTTAGTACGGGACAAGAGACCCAGTACTTC,CASSQVSTGQETQYF
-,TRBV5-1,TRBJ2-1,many,TGCGCCAGCAGCTTGTTCGCAACATCCGGGGGACACAATGAGCAGTTCTTC,CASSLFATSGGHNEQFF
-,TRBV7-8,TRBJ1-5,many,TGTGCCAGCAGCCGGGGCAGACGATACTATAGCAATCAGCCCCAGCATTTT,CASSRGRRYYSNQPQHF
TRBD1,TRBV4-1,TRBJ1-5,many,TGCGCCAGCAGCCAAGGACAGGGGAATCAGCCCCAGCATTTT,CASSQGQGNQPQHF
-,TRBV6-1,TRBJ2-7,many,TGTGCCAGCAGTGAACGTCAGGACGAGCAGTACTTC,CASSERQDEQYF
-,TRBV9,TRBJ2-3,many,TGTGCCAGCAGCGGAGACCACCTGCTGCTAGATACGCAGTATTTT,CASSGDHLLLDTQYF
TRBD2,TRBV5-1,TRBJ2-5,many,TGCGCCAGCAGCATCGGGACTAGCGGGAGCATTTGGCAAGAGACCCAGTACTTC,CASSIGTSGSIWQETQYF
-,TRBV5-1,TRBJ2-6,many,TGCGCCAGCAGTCTGGGGGCAGGGACTGGGGCCAACGTCCTGACTTTC,CASSLGAGTGANVLTF
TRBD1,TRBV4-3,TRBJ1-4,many,TGCGCCAGCAGCCGGGGACAGACTTCAACTAATGAAAAACTGTTTTTT,CASSRGQTSTNEKLFF
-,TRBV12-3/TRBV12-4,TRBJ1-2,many,TGTGCCACCGGAGGACTCGCCATATATGGCTACACCTTC,CATGGLAIYGYTF
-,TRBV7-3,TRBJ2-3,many,TGTGCCAGCAGCCCAAAGGGCGCGGGGAAAGAGGGAGATACGCAGTATTTT,CASSPKGAGKEGDTQYF
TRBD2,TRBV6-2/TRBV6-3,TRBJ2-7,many,TGTGCCAGCAGTTACACTAGCGGGGCCTACGAGCAGTACTTC,CASSYTSGAYEQYF
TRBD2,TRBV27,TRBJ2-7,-,TGTGCCAGCAGACCCTGGACTAGCGTTCTCTACGAGCAGTACTTC,CASRPWTSVLYEQYF
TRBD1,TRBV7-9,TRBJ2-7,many,TGTGCCAGCAGCGCCGGGACAGGGGACGAGCAGTACTTC,CASSAGTGDEQYF
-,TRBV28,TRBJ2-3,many,TGTGCCAGCACTCCTACAGGGAGGGGCACAGATACGCAGTATTTT,CASTPTGRGTDTQYF
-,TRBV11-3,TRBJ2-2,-,TGTGCCAGCAGCCGGAGATCTGACTACGGGGAGCTGTTTTTT,CASSRRSDYGELFF
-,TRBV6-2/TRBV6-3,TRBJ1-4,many,TGTGCCAGCAGTTACGGAGGCCTGGACGAAAAACTGTTTTTT,CASSYGGLDEKLFF
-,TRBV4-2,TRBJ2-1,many,TGTGCCAGCAGCCAAGCCCCGGAAGGGGATGAGCAGTTCTTC,CASSQAPEGDEQFF
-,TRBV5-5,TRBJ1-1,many,TGTGCCAGCAGCCCTTACGGTGGGGCCACTGAAGCTTTCTTT,CASSPYGGATEAFF
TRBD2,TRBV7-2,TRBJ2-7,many,TGTGCCAGCAGCCATAGCGGGGGGGCCGACGAGCAGTACTTC,CASSHSGGADEQYF
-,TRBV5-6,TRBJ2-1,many,TGTGCCAGCAGCTTGGACAAGGGGACGGGCTACAATGAGCAGTTCTTC,CASSLDKGTGYNEQFF
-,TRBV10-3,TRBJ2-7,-,TGTGCCATCAGTGAGACCATAGCGGAGATATCCTACGAGCAGTACTTC,CAISETIAEISYEQYF
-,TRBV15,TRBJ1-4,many,TGTGCCACCAGCAGAGATGCGCAGGGTGTCGGAAAACTGTTTTTT,CATSRDAQGVGKLFF
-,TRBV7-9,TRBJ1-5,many,TGTGCCAGCAGCTTATACCAAGGCCAGCCCCAGCATTTT,CASSLYQGQPQHF